The table lists the clone carrying this T cell receptor beta chain with many counts. TCR beta VDJ combinations and CDR3 sequences were profiled from genomic DNA. TCRdb called the reads again in MiXCR, with one record for every CDR3 protein. Among about 200,000 distinct CDR3 sequences listed, about half were seen once. Trimming shortened V by 5 bases and J by 5 bases, and 10 bases separated the two germline ends. There are 13 residues in the CDR3. CDR1 and CDR2 from the germline V gene are LNHDA and SQIVND (reference sequence). Whoever was chosen for sequencing had shown CD8+CD57+ cell expansion by flow cytometry. Therapy had not been given to patients before blood sampling. The record originates from a study of CD8+CD57+ T cells in acquired aplastic anemia.

This clonotype was sampled from a human donor with aplastic anemia. The specimen was sorted CD4+, CD8+, or CD8+CD57+ T cells (not recorded which) from PBMCs. The chain uses TRBV19 and TRBJ1-5, with no clear D. The CDR3, as DNA: TGTGCCAGTAGTGACTTATCCCATCAGCCCCAGCATTTT. Encoded protein: CASSDLSHQPQHF.